This entry describes one T cell receptor (beta chain). The record originates from a study of human T cells and chemical hapten exposure. Study as a whole: Donors were sensitized with 2% DPC on the upper inner arm.

CDR3 length: 16 amino acids. The germline V and J ends were trimmed by 0 bases and 2 bases, with 13 bases remaining between them. Germline loops: CDR1 LGHDT, CDR2 YNNKEL (reference sequence). Per the original data handling: With a range of roughly 23,224 to 690,600, the median per sample was roughly 95,000 TCRs. TCRdb ran MiXCR on the RACE reads and lists one entry per CDR3 protein. These V and J calls originate from TCRdb's pipeline instead of the authors' own analysis. The data contain around 380,000 distinct CDR3 sequences, more than 4.5% of them singletons. Sample time point: patch test 1, 2 weeks after DPC sensitization. Treatment indicated: therapeutic diphenylcyclopropenone sensitization with weekly scalp DPC.

This sequence originates from a woman aged 45 to 65 with alopecia areata. Some clones in this sample may be carry-over from other donors' samples. The J gene is TRBJ1-1, the V gene TRBV3-1; D is uncertain. The specimen comprised whole blood, sampled in connection with sensitization to the hapten diphenylcyclopropenone (DPC). CDR3 region: CASSQERAGPNTEAFF. The CDR3 nucleotides are TGTGCCAGCAGCCAAGAGAGGGCAGGACCAAACACTGAAGCTTTCTTT.